The clone carrying this T cell receptor beta chain was counted between two and nine times. Its antigen is not known. This CDR3 contains 15 residues. The V segment lost 5 bases and the J segment 8 bases; nucleotides outside the gene matches: 9. Germline loops: CDR1 SGHTA, CDR2 FQGTGA. The entry originates in a study of T-cell memory formation after mild COVID-19. Study as a whole: Largely, TCR clusters stayed within a single donor.

Overall study findings and caveats: Confirmation of SARS-CoV-2 specificity was lacking for second-wave clones peaking day 37.

In TCRdb, the 5' RACE reads were re-called with MiXCR into one record per CDR3 protein. Here the sample spans 100,000 to 150,000 distinct CDR3 sequences, about 15% being singletons. V usage is TRBV7-3 and J usage is TRBJ1-6; TRBD1 matches 7 bases. Material for sequencing was PBMCs or a T cell subset sorted from them (not recorded which). The TCR comes from a man younger than 35 who had mild COVID-19 (a few samples of this study predate the infection). Cell type and time point are not known. The CDR3 region has the DNA TGTGCCAGCAGCCCAAGACAGGGAGGGGATTCACCCCTCCACTTT. Translated: CASSPRQGGDSPLHF.